This TCR beta chain comes out of a study of Graves' ophthalmopathy and Graves' hyperthyroidism. This clonotype came up many times. RNA served as the template for amplifying TCR beta CDR3 regions. Second-round multiplex PCR came after a first-round RT-PCR that employed HTBI primers. TCRdb re-analysed the multiplex PCR reads in MiXCR, keeping a single row per CDR3 protein. The sample includes 300,000 or so distinct CDR3 sequences, roughly 15% seen only once; the top ten take 9% to 15%. Deletions cut 5 bases from V and 4 bases from J, with 14 bases between. The CDR3 length is 14 residues. Germline-derived CDR1 and CDR2 are LGHDT and YNNKEL (reference sequence).

The chain is built from TRBV3-1 and TRBJ1-2, with D possibly TRBD1 on 5 matching bases. Sequencing was done on a sample of peripheral blood. The receptor was derived from an adult man with Graves' ophthalmopathy. The CDR3 DNA is TGTGCCAGCAGCAACGGAGGGGCGGGCTATGGCTACACCTTC. Translation: CASSNGGAGYGYTF.